This T cell receptor (beta chain) emerged from a study of metastatic and nonmetastatic thyroid tumors. Overall study context: Repertoire data that came from the blood and tumor or nodule tissue of malignant and benign thyroid patients were compared.

This clone came up many times. The antigen is not known. Until they underwent thyroid surgery, no patient had received any treatment. Study-wide results and caveats: Malignant tumors reportedly showed significantly higher TCR beta diversity than benign nodules in both blood and tumor.

In the study's own analysis: Researchers built a distant-metastasis classifier for papillary thyroid cancer that drew on CDR3 differences across clinicopathological groups. TCRdb reprocessed the PCR reads via MiXCR. The V and J calls were determined by TCRdb, not by the authors. This sample has under 50,000 clones; around 21% occur once, and the top ten carry 3.8%. Sequencing used blood. The TCR was taken from a male donor with papillary thyroid cancer or a benign thyroid nodule (not recorded which). Some clones in this sample may be carry-over from other donors' samples.

The CDR3 DNA is TGCGCCAGCAATGGGCAATTGGGGGACTATGGCTACACCTTC. Its protein product is CASNGQLGDYGYTF. The chain carries TRBV10-2 and TRBJ1-2; TRBD1 is a possible D gene (5 bases). This CDR3 spans 14 amino acids. Germline V gene lookup returns CDR1 WSHSY and CDR2 SAAADI. Deletions cut 7 bases from V and 3 bases from J, with 15 bases between.